This T cell receptor (beta chain) was captured in a study of T cell changes during pregnancy in multiple sclerosis. Sequenced by immunoSEQ multiplex PCR; TCRdb stores in-frame clones only, minus some. The sample yields over 20,000 clones, roughly 90% seen once. Trimming cost V 2 bases and J 0 bases; bases outside gene matches: 2. The CDR3 is made up of 15 amino acids. Germline V gene sequence: CDR1 SGHRS, CDR2 YFSETQ. Sequenced here: CD8+ T cells from peripheral blood mononuclear cells, sampled after pregnancy. This chain uses TRBV5-1 with TRBJ2-7, with 10 bases that match TRBD2. The receptor was isolated from a female donor with multiple sclerosis, enrolled in a pregnancy study. The CDR3 loop reads CASSLGLAASYEQYF. Here the CDR3 DNA reads TGCGCCAGCAGCTTAGGACTAGCGGCCTCCTACGAGCAGTACTTC.